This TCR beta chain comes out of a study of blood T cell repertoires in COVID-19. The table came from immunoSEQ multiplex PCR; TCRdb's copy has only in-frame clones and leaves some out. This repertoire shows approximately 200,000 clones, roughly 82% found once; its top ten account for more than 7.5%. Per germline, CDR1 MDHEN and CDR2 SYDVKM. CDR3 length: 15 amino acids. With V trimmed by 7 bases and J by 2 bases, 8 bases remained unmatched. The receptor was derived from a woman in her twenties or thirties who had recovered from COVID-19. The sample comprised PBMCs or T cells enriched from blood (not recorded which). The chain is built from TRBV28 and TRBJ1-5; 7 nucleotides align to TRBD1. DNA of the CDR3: TGTGCCAGCATAAGGGGGCAGGGCGGCAATCAGCCCCAGCATTTT. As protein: CASIRGQGGNQPQHF.